This T cell receptor beta chain was identified in a study of T cell responses to AZD1222 COVID-19 vaccine. Only a few counts were recorded for this clone. The germline V gene has CDR1 MNHEY and CDR2 SVGEGT. Trimming took 2 bases from V and 0 from J, leaving 23 bases between them. The CDR3 sequence is 19 residues long. Sequenced by immunoSEQ multiplex PCR; TCRdb stores in-frame clones only, minus some. This sample has 70,000 to 90,000 clones, with around 90% found just once. Material: peripheral blood, obtained on day 0 of AZD1222 vaccination. The chain employs TRBV6-2 or TRBV6-3 and TRBJ2-7, with D perhaps given as TRBD1 or TRBD2 (6 bases each). The sequence came from an adult in good health. As DNA, the CDR3 is TGTGCCAGCAGTTACAATTTCTTAGGGGGACTGACTAACTCCTACGAGCAGTACTTC. It codes for CASSYNFLGGLTNSYEQYF.